What follows are 17 T cell receptor beta chains derived from one specimen sequenced in a study of OX40 agonist ivuxolimab in advanced cancers. The assay was immunoSEQ multiplex PCR, and TCRdb's table has in-frame clones only and misses some. The repertoire holds about 50,000 clones, roughly nine tenths seen once, with 0.6% to 0.7% in the top ten. The sample in question was CD4+ or CD8+ T cells sorted from blood, obtained in a trial of the OX40 agonist ivuxolimab. Every receptor here comes from an adult with an advanced solid tumor such as melanoma, head and neck, liver or kidney cancer.

This clone turned up a few times. The chain carries TRBV27 and TRBJ1-2, with 8 bases identical to TRBD1. The germline gives CDR1 MNHEY, CDR2 SMNVEV (reference sequence). This CDR3 comprises 17 residues. Trimming cost V 5 bases and J 4 bases; bases outside gene matches: 15. CDR3 loop: CASSNRQGQGGGYGYTF. The CDR3 DNA sequence: TGTGCCAGCAGTAACCGACAAGGACAGGGAGGGGGCTATGGCTACACCTTC.

The rearrangement joins TRBV5-1 to TRBJ2-7; no reliable D call. The CDR3 spans 13 residues. In germline, CDR1 is SGHRS, CDR2 YFSETQ. Trimming shortened V by 0 bases and J by 7 bases, and 11 bases separated the two germline ends. This CDR3 is CASSLDNPREQYF. CDR3 DNA: TGCGCCAGCAGCTTGGACAACCCTCGGGAGCAGTACTTC.

The chain recombines TRBV18 with TRBJ2-3; D gene uncertain. Trimming took 2 bases from V and 3 from J, leaving 9 bases between them. The V gene's germline CDR1 is KGHSH and CDR2 LQKENI. This CDR3 has 14 amino acids. DNA for the CDR3: TGTGCCAGCTCACCATCTGCTGAGACAGATACGCAGTATTTT. Protein product: CASSPSAETDTQYF.

This chain joins TRBV10-2 and TRBJ2-7; 11 nucleotides align to TRBD1. The CDR3 extends over 13 amino acids. Per germline, CDR1 WSHSY and CDR2 SAAADI. V gave up 8 bases and J gave up 5 bases; unmatched junction bases: 5. In DNA, the CDR3 is TGCGCCAGCGGGGGGGACAGGGGGGACGAGCAGTACTTC. It translates to CASGGDRGDEQYF.

This chain uses TRBV11-3 with TRBJ2-1, with D perhaps being TRBD1 or TRBD2 (7 bases each). The V and J ends lost 2 bases and 1 base respectively, with 21 bases between them. Germline CDR1 is SGHNT and CDR2 is YENEEA. This CDR3 contains 19 residues. The CDR3 DNA sequence: TGTGCCAGCAGCTTACCCCAGGGGGGGATCCTATGGTCCTACAATGAGCAGTTCTTC. Its protein product is CASSLPQGGILWSYNEQFF.

This rearrangement joins TRBV11-2 to TRBJ1-3; D gene uncertain. The germline V gene has CDR1 SGHAT and CDR2 FQNNGV. The V end was cut by 2 bases, the J end by 7 bases, with 9 bases between. The CDR3 is made up of 13 amino acids. Here the CDR3 DNA reads TGTGCCAGCAGCTTAAGAGGGAGGAACACCATATATTTT. Its protein product is CASSLRGRNTIYF.

The chain recombines TRBV27 with TRBJ2-2, with 8 positions matching TRBD2. The CDR3 totals 13 residues. V lost 8 bases, J lost 3 bases, and 2 bases stayed unmatched. Germline-derived CDR1 and CDR2 are MNHEY and SMNVEV (reference sequence). The CDR3 sequence is CASQREYTGELFF. The CDR3 region has the DNA TGTGCCAGCCAGCGGGAGTACACCGGGGAGCTGTTTTTT.

The chain carries TRBV18 and TRBJ1-2; 8 bases are shared with TRBD1. After removal of 3 bases from V and 2 bases from J, the junction contained 5 bases not matched to a gene. Germline V gives CDR1 KGHSH, CDR2 LQKENI. CDR3 length: 15 amino acids. CDR3 sequence reads: CASSPGQGKNYGYTF. CDR3 DNA: TGTGCCAGCTCACCCGGACAGGGTAAAAACTATGGCTACACCTTC. Combining the CDR3 with reference TRBV18 and TRBJ1-2 gives the whole variable domain NAGVMQNPRHLVRRRGQEARLRCSPMKGHSHVYWYRQLPEEGLKFMVYLQKENIIDESGMPKERFSAEFPKEGPSILRIQQVVRGDSAAYFCASSPGQGKNYGYTFGSGTRLTVV.

J is TRBJ1-1 and V is TRBV18; D is unresolved. The CDR3 loop spans 12 amino acids. V lost 6 bases, J lost 8 bases, and 13 bases lay in between. The germline V gene has CDR1 KGHSH and CDR2 LQKENI. CDR3 region: CASSPRESEAFF. The CDR3, as DNA: TGTGCCAGCTCTCCTAGGGAGTCCGAAGCTTTCTTT.

This chain links TRBV9 with TRBJ2-2; 10 bases match TRBD1. The CDR3 has 15 residues. The germline CDR1 and CDR2 sequences are SGDLS and YYNGEE. V shed 0 bases, J shed 5 bases, and the junction held 1 base outside the gene matches. The chain's CDR3 is CASSVGQGATGELFF. In DNA, the CDR3 is TGTGCCAGCAGCGTAGGACAGGGGGCGACCGGGGAGCTGTTTTTT.

The chain carries TRBV13 and TRBJ1-2, with D possibly being TRBD1 (5 bases). Trimming took off 5 bases at V and 2 bases at J, with 12 bases between the two ends. Germline CDR1 and CDR2: PRHDT and FYEKMQ (reference sequence). The CDR3 contains 14 residues. DNA of the CDR3: TGTGCCAGCAGCCCCCGGGACGTGAACTATGGCTACACCTTC. Its translation is CASSPRDVNYGYTF.

The chain combines TRBV29-1 with TRBJ2-1, with 8 positions matching TRBD1. The germline gives CDR1 SQVTM, CDR2 ANQGSEA. V lost 7 bases to trimming and J lost 10 bases; unmatched junction nucleotides: 3. The CDR3 covers 10 residues. Here the CDR3 DNA reads TGCAGCGCCCGGACAGGGGAGCAGTTCTTC. It yields the protein CSARTGEQFF.

This chain joins TRBV9 and TRBJ2-1; perhaps D is TRBD1 or TRBD2 (6 bases each). The ends were cut back, 4 bases at V and 10 bases at J, with 18 bases in the middle. The CDR3 has 14 amino acids. The germline V gene encodes CDR1 SGDLS and CDR2 YYNGEE. CDR3 nucleotides: TGTGCCAGCAGCCCCGATTCGGGGGCCAGCGAGCAGTTCTTC. The encoded protein is CASSPDSGASEQFF.

This clone showed up just a few times. The chain has TRBV30 and TRBJ1-2; the match to TRBD1 covers 10 bases. Germline V gene lookup returns CDR1 GTSNPN and CDR2 SVGIG (reference sequence). The CDR3 covers 14 residues. J was trimmed by 4 bases and V by 1 base; bases with no gene match: 3. The CDR3: CAWSGDRGGYGYTF. The CDR3 nucleotides read TGTGCCTGGAGTGGGGACAGGGGAGGCTATGGCTACACCTTC.

V is TRBV15 and J is TRBJ2-7; TRBD2 is a possible D gene (5 bases). V was clipped by 4 bases and J by 4 bases, with 11 bases between them. This CDR3 spans 13 amino acids. Germline lookup yields CDR1 LNHNV and CDR2 YYDKDF (reference sequence). As DNA, the CDR3 is TGTGCCACCAGCACGGGATTGGGGTACGAGCAGTACTTC. This gives the protein CATSTGLGYEQYF.

The CDR3, as DNA: TGTGCCAGCAGCAGTGGACAGGGAACCTACAATGAGCAGTTCTTC. This translates into CASSSGQGTYNEQFF. The V gene is TRBV11-3, the J gene TRBJ2-1; 8 bases line up with TRBD1. This CDR3 spans 15 amino acids. V was clipped by 5 bases and J by 2 bases; unmatched bases: 5. CDR1 is SGHNT, CDR2 YENEEA, per germline.

The rearrangement uses TRBV6-1 and TRBJ2-5; 10 positions agree with TRBD2. Germline V gene lookup returns CDR1 MNHNS and CDR2 SASEGT. The CDR3 contains 13 residues. With 5 bases clipped from V and 5 bases from J, the junction kept 2 bases outside the gene matches. The CDR3 here is CASSPGLAETQYF. Written as DNA, the CDR3 is TGTGCCAGCAGTCCGGGACTAGCGGAGACCCAGTACTTC.